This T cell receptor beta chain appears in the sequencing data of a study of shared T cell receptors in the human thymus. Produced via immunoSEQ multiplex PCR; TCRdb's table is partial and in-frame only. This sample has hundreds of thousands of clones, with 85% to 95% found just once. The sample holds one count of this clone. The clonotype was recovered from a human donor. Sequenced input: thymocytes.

For the CDR3, the DNA is TGTGCCAGCAGTTACTCAAGACACGAGCAGTACTTC. Translation: CASSYSRHEQYF. The chain is built from TRBV6-5 and TRBJ2-7, with D hard to call. The CDR3 contains 12 residues. Germline CDR1 reads MNHEY; CDR2 reads SVGAGI. The germline V and J ends were trimmed by 0 bases and 5 bases, with 5 bases remaining between them.